This TCR beta chain comes out of a study of blood T cell repertoires in COVID-19. About the study: The analysed material was cDNA or gDNA that came from T cells, B-cell-depleted T cells, or PBMCs.

Researchers sorted participants into cohorts using their self-reported clinical history. Trimming pared 4 bases from V and 1 base from J, leaving 13 bases between. Germline CDR1 and CDR2: LGHNA and YNFKEQ. CDR3 length: 15 residues. Sequencing was performed with immunoSEQ multiplex PCR; in TCRdb, only in-frame clones are kept and a portion is missing. This table has approximately 240,000 clones, about four fifths appearing once. The chain has TRBV4-2 and TRBJ1-2; possibly TRBD1 for D (5 bases). Sequences were obtained from PBMCs or T cells enriched from blood (not recorded which). This receptor was identified in a woman in her thirties or forties with acute COVID-19. CDR3 in amino acids: CASSPLGGSNYGYTF. The CDR3 nucleotides are TGTGCCAGCAGCCCCCTCGGGGGAAGTAACTATGGCTACACCTTC.